This TCR beta chain was recorded in a study of cytotoxic CD8 clonotypes in ibrutinib-treated CLL. Study results and caveats: While tracking circulating CD8+ T-cell counts, baseline clonality exceeded that of age-matched healthy donors.

This CDR3 spans 15 amino acids. The germline CDR1 and CDR2 sequences are SGHDT and YYEEEE. V was trimmed by 0 bases and J by 1 base, leaving 9 bases between them. The planned depth of sequencing spanned 1 in 200,000 to 1 in 1 million T cells. Clones were read by immunoSEQ multiplex PCR, and TCRdb kept only the in-frame ones, dropping some. The sample lists tens of thousands of clones, around four fifths seen once, with 20% in the top ten. This clone was seen a few times. Its target is not known. The starting material was PBMCs, obtained after 24 months of ibrutinib treatment. The genes are TRBV5-6 and TRBJ2-3, with D unresolved. The sequence came from a human donor with chronic lymphocytic leukemia. The CDR3 spells CASSLALQRTDTQYF. CDR3 bases: TGTGCCAGCAGCTTGGCCCTTCAGCGCACAGATACGCAGTATTTT.